This is a list of T cell receptor beta chains from one sample in a study of shared clonotypes between healthy human individuals. Profiling relied on immunoSEQ multiplex PCR, and the TCRdb table lists in-frame clones only, not all of them. Of 2,100,000 or so clones listed, more than 90% are singletons. The sample taken for sequencing was naive CD4+ T cells sorted from blood. The receptors shown here come from a man aged 18-30 years in good health. Each CDR3 is given with its conserved first and last residue. Fields, in order: J gene, CDR3 length, V gene, CDR3 protein.

j_call: TRBJ2-3; cdr3_length: 13; v_call: TRBV5-6; cdr3_aa: CASSLTGGGTQYF
j_call: TRBJ2-1; cdr3_length: 15; v_call: TRBV7-2; cdr3_aa: CAGSLAGPLGGEQFF
j_call: TRBJ2-2; cdr3_length: 13; v_call: TRBV19; cdr3_aa: CASRNEFVGELFF
j_call: TRBJ2-6; cdr3_length: 19; v_call: TRBV28; cdr3_aa: CASSLPGTGGGSGANVLTF
j_call: TRBJ1-1; cdr3_length: 13; v_call: TRBV5-1; cdr3_aa: CASSEGPGTEAFF
j_call: TRBJ2-7; cdr3_length: 11; v_call: TRBV7-9; cdr3_aa: CASSWGRDEYF
j_call: TRBJ1-1; cdr3_length: 14; v_call: TRBV7-9; cdr3_aa: CASSSFRGNTEAFF
j_call: TRBJ1-1; cdr3_length: 17; v_call: TRBV5-4; cdr3_aa: CASSRGDRVEVNTEAFF
j_call: TRBJ1-6; cdr3_length: 15; v_call: TRBV4-1; cdr3_aa: CASSGATLYNSPLHF
j_call: TRBJ2-3; cdr3_length: 17; v_call: TRBV10-3; cdr3_aa: CAISESNTGVGTDTQYF
j_call: TRBJ1-4; cdr3_length: 19; v_call: TRBV4-1; cdr3_aa: CASSQEYLAQGPTNEKLFF
j_call: TRBJ2-1; cdr3_length: 17; v_call: TRBV5-4; cdr3_aa: CASSLRGAPPIYNEQFF
j_call: TRBJ2-3; cdr3_length: 13; v_call: TRBV4-1; cdr3_aa: CASSQAGGSTQYF
j_call: TRBJ2-1; cdr3_length: 14; v_call: TRBV5-1; cdr3_aa: CASMGTSGSEEQFF
j_call: TRBJ1-2; cdr3_length: 19; v_call: TRBV19; cdr3_aa: CASSSPPPGQGTANYGYTF
j_call: TRBJ2-3; cdr3_length: 16; v_call: TRBV11-2; cdr3_aa: CASSFAGTGETDTQYF
j_call: TRBJ2-5; cdr3_length: 14; v_call: TRBV6-5; cdr3_aa: CASRRGGPQETQYF
j_call: TRBJ2-4; cdr3_length: 17; v_call: TRBV6-9; cdr3_aa: CASSYSGDVIAKNIQYF
j_call: TRBJ2-3; cdr3_length: 15; v_call: TRBV6-4; cdr3_aa: CAPPRQGLGTDTQYF
j_call: TRBJ1-5; cdr3_length: 15; v_call: TRBV30; cdr3_aa: CAWSGTGGPGQPQHF